This TCR beta chain emerged from a study of cytomegalovirus exposure and HLA in healthy donors (dated by TCRdb to about 2017). The study in broad terms: In an earlier analysis of around 540 of the donors, roughly 300 Gb of sequence data and some 100 million unique TCR beta sequences from about 190 million T cells were reported. An early release covering 500 to 750 HLA-typed donors comprised 250 to 350 gigabases of sequencing data and roughly 86 million unique TCR sequences. Of the approximately 370 genotyped donors, roughly 76% were placed in the genetic ancestry cluster associated with self-reported Caucasian donors. The aim of the study was to test whether cataloging public T cell receptors could identify signatures of past pathogen exposure. The study used immunosequencing to profile the T cell repertoires of 670 or so subjects and linked those repertoires to cytomegalovirus serostatus. Along with the approximately 650-subject first cohort, a separate validation cohort of 120 different subjects was used. To predict cytomegalovirus infection status, the study combined high-throughput TCR immunosequencing, statistical association of individual TCRs with disease status, and machine learning. A later analysis re-examined previously published TCR beta repertoires from more than 550 donors and added high-resolution HLA genotyping to investigate patterns of TCR occurrence. In the later analysis, no new phenotypic data were used to find candidate immune exposures; instead, reliance was placed on TCR beta sequences and their occurrence across donors. To decide whether each TCR beta V gene segment behaved as functional or pseudogenic, an earlier analysis of approximately 600 of the donors relied on high-throughput TCR beta sequencing. Donor age, sex, ethnicity and CMV serostatus were collected together with the repertoire data. In a later genetic analysis, genome-wide SNP genotypes for about 65% of the roughly 670 donors were used, and that subset was treated as a discovery cohort. Every discovery cohort repertoire had been produced on one sequencing platform. Both class I and class II loci were covered by HLA typing, at four-digit resolution. The number of donors typed differed by locus, with roughly 629-640 for A, B, C, DRB1 and DQB1, 522 for DQA1, about 610 for DPA1, and some 450 for DPB1. Several DR-DQ haplotypes were treated as single units for association and clustering because of strong linkage in the cohort. Among 300 to 500 genotyped donors of the cohort, an average of approximately 200,000 unique TCR beta nucleotide sequences was sequenced per donor, of which about 18% were non-productive. Broader findings and caveats from the paper: Cytomegalovirus status was reported to be diagnosed by the classifier with high specificity and sensitivity in both the original and validation cohorts. Most CMV-associated TCR beta chains appeared to be HLA-restricted in a later analysis, and the HLA associations seemed to be driven largely by CMV exposure. Three of the identified cytomegalovirus-associated TCR beta chains were confirmed in vitro to be specific for cytomegalovirus antigens. When HLA alleles, especially DR and DQ, strongly co-occurred, attributing TCR associations to individual alleles was difficult. Because HLA typing was missing for some donors at each locus, association tests included only the typed subset. Some IMGT-functional V segments, including TRBV6-2 and TRBV6-3, could not be told apart with the 87-base-pair reads, so those segments were excluded. A further reported finding was that TCR beta sequences accurately predicted the HLA-A and HLA-B alleles for most subjects in the first cohort. Specific HLA alleles were associated with 15,000 to 20,000 TCR beta sequences at a false discovery rate of 0.05 in a later analysis. The authors suggested that the approach could potentially be generalized to other disease states and immunological phenotypes. Most TCR sequences were observed very rarely across donors, whereas some public TCRs were present in many individuals. According to a later analysis, TCR association rates differed among HLA loci, with DRB1 alleles showing the most associated TCRs and HLA-C alleles showing the fewest. In a later analysis, HLA-associated TCR beta chains showed more clonal expansion and lower generation probabilities than non-associated chains that were equally common. Sequencing depth was assumed to be roughly uniform across donors in the presence/absence analyses, though that assumption may not hold. In an earlier analysis of about 600 of the donors, most TCR beta V segments appeared in productive rearrangements about 87% or about 30% of the time, broadly matching IMGT annotations. In this cohort, only TCR beta chains were sequenced, and detectable features were limited by the absence of alpha or paired-chain data. According to a later analysis, parvovirus B19, influenza, CMV and Epstein-Barr virus appeared linked to several top co-occurrence clusters. A later genetic analysis reported fewer N-insertions in productive TCRs among donors in an Asian-associated ancestry cluster than the 666-donor mean. The study listed approximately 150 TCR beta chains as associated with cytomegalovirus. For the cohort, immune exposure information was limited to CMV serostatus. Because counts were too low, about 18 rarely observed V segments, including chromosome 9 orphons, were excluded from the earlier analysis of 500 to 700 of the donors. The sequencing pipeline was judged likely to have produced a cluster of highly shared sequence variants as a technical artifact. V-gene and J-gene trimming of TCR beta chains was associated with a missense DCLRE1C variant in a later genetic analysis, and the association was replicated in an independent cohort. Linkage disequilibrium might explain the correlated functional status among segregating V segments, but an unknown experimental factor could not be ruled out.

CDR1 WNHNN and CDR2 SYGVQD are derived from the germline V gene (reference sequence). The CDR3 starts with the cysteine, ends with the phenylalanine, and has 13 residues. Of all the DNA, just the CDR3 is kept, 39 bases in frame from base 1. V is shortened by 4 bases, J by 10 bases, and the region joining them spans 15 bases. Libraries were prepared through the immunoSEQ multiplex PCR assay. The multiplex PCR relied on a mix of 60 forward primers for TCR Vbeta segments and 13 reverse primers for TCR Jbeta segments. The CDR3 region of rearranged TCR beta genes was amplified from genomic DNA by a multiplex PCR assay. The amplified TCR beta libraries were sequenced on the Illumina HiSeq System as 87-base-pair reads. The study's processing was this. Across the 670 or so repertoires, a later analysis counted around 80 million unique TCR beta chains, roughly 11 million of which were shared by at least two donors. To remove PCR and sequencing errors, raw reads were error-corrected and collapsed into unique sequences using a nearest-neighbor algorithm that merged closely related sequences. CDR3 sequences were aligned to IMGT reference sequences to assign V, D and J gene segments. For a sequence to be retained, at least a six-nucleotide match to both a V gene segment and a J gene segment was required. Rearrangements were classified as productive when the CDR3 lacked stop codons and remained in frame with V and J, and all other rearrangements were classified as non-productive. Following IMGT convention, CDR3 was defined as the stretch from the second conserved V-encoded cysteine to the conserved J-encoded phenylalanine. Sequences without an unambiguous match to a single V gene segment were excluded from the earlier analysis of about 640 of the donors. In an earlier analysis of 587 of the donors, V segments were called functional above 56.7% productive rearrangements and were called segregating when the between-donor standard deviation exceeded 5%. To diagnose cytomegalovirus status from the catalog of TCR beta chain sequences, a statistical classification framework was built. In a later analysis, V and J genes were assigned by comparing TCR nucleotide sequences against IMGT/GENE-DB human TR gene sequences. Using the TCRdist pipeline, a later analysis assigned CDR3 sequences along with most-parsimonious VDJ recombination scenarios. In a later analysis, each TCR beta chain was defined by its CDR3 amino acid sequence together with its V-gene family, and reads without a unique V-gene family were excluded. In a later analysis, several hundred highly shared, low-generation-probability nucleotide sequences were removed to address suspected cross-contamination and a sequencing artifact. In a later analysis, a clonal expansion index was calculated for each public chain from normalized within-repertoire ranks of inferred template counts. In a later analysis, generation probabilities were computed using a VDJ recombination model fitted to out-of-frame rearrangements, and the results were checked against IGoR. Hypergeometric tests were used in a later analysis to score TCR-TCR, TCR-HLA and TCR-CMV co-occurrence, with a repertoire-size bias correction applied to the TCR pairs. To estimate false discovery rates, a later analysis permuted the HLA or CMV assignments 20 times. In a later analysis, co-occurring TCRs were grouped using DBSCAN, and TCRdist sequence similarity was added for clustering within HLA-allele-positive subsets. Repertoires with fewer than 30,000 or more than 120,000 public chains, plus five repertoires with anomalous nucleotide sharing, were excluded from co-occurrence clustering. What TCRdb holds here is the immuneACCESS table cut down to in-frame rearrangements. Part of the clones is not present; checked against another copy, under half of the missing clones reflect an unresolved V gene, and the others are unexplained. V and J calls and clone size are copied from that table; D and trimming were computed from the DNA. The sample data list about 50,000 clones, and 70% to 80% of these were observed just once. The leading ten clones occupy under 3.5% of the sample.

In total, roughly 710 healthy bone marrow donors made up the cohort. All cohort members were sampled while nominally healthy, although unrecorded immune exposures were likely present. The donor was CMV seropositive and belonged to the group of more than 250 seropositive cohort members. Each donor provided a peripheral blood sample, and peripheral blood mononuclear cells were used for TCR beta sequencing. Genomic DNA was extracted from the blood cell samples with the Qiagen DNeasy Blood Extraction Kit. As concerns this clone: Its antigen remains undetermined. The input lacks base qualities; no much larger clone sits a single base away.

The chain is assembled from TRBV10-1 and TRBJ2-3; a weak D assignment points to TRBD2 (5 bases agree). Source material: PBMCs. The receptor comes from a woman between 40 and 50 years old in good health and CMV-seropositive. The CDR3 sequence is CASSAAPGMAQYF. The nucleotide sequence reads as follows: TGCGCCAGCAGTGCCGCTCCGGGGATGGCGCAGTATTTT.